This T cell receptor (beta chain) was identified in a study of T cells after yellow fever vaccination. Study background: Low-cell-number fractions underwent preparation using SMART-Seq v4 Ultra Low Input.

This clonotype was counted a few times. The antigen remains undetermined. Findings and caveats of the study: In FACS-sorted repertoires, abundant clonotypes from the bulk population could appear as contaminants. The booster response re-showed most primary clones: around 96% CD4, about 89% CD8. The appearance of a small share of clonotypes in both CD4 and CD8 compartments was observed.

One entry per CDR3 protein results from TCRdb running MiXCR on the 5' RACE reads. The table shows 510,000 or so distinct CDR3 sequences, with about 19% occurring only once. The source is a young man who received the YFV17D yellow fever vaccine. The specimen comprised PBMCs, sampled 15 days after the yellow fever booster vaccination.

The CDR3 region is CASSADSGYNEQFF. In DNA, the CDR3 is TGCGCCAGCAGCGCCGACTCGGGATACAATGAGCAGTTCTTC. This sequence joins TRBV5-1 and TRBJ2-1; D might be TRBD2 (5 bases). Germline CDR1 and CDR2: SGHRS and YFSETQ. The CDR3 consists of 14 residues. Trimming left V 4 bases short and J 4 bases short, with 12 bases between.